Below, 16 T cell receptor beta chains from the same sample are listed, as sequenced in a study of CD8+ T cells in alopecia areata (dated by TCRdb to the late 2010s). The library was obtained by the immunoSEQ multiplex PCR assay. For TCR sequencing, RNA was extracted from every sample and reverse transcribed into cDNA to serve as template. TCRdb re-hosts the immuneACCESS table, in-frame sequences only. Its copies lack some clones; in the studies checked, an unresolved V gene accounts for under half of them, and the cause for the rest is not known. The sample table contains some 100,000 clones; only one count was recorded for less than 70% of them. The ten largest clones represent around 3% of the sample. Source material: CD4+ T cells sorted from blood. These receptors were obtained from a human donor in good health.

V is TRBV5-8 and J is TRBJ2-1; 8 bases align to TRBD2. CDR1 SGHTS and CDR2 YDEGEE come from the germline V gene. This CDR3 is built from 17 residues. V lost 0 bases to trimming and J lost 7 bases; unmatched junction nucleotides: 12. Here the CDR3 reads CASSLEKVAGSANEQFF. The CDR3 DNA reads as TGTGCCAGCAGCTTGGAAAAAGTAGCGGGGTCGGCTAATGAGCAGTTCTTC.

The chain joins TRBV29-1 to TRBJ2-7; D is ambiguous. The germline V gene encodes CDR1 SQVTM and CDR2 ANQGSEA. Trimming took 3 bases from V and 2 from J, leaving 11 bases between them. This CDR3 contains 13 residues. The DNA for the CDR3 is TGCAGCGTTGACGGAACAACGCCCTACGAGCAGTACTTC. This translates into CSVDGTTPYEQYF.

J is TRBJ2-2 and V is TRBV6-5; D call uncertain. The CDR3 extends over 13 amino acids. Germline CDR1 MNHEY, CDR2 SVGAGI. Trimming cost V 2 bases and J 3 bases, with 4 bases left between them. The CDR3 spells CASSYRDTGELFF. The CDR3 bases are TGTGCCAGCAGTTACCGGGACACCGGGGAGCTGTTTTTT.

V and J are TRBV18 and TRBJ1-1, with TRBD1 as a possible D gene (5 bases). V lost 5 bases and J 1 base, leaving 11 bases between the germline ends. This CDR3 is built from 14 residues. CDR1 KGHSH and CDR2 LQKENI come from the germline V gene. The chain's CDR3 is CASSAGTGNTEAFF. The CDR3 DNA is TGTGCCAGCTCAGCCGGGACGGGGAACACTGAAGCTTTCTTT.

The DNA for the CDR3 is TGTGCCAGCTCATCGACAGGGGAGACCCAGTACTTC. This codes for CASSSTGETQYF. The chain joins TRBV18 to TRBJ2-5, with 7 nucleotides matching TRBD1. The CDR3 has 12 residues. Germline loops: CDR1 KGHSH, CDR2 LQKENI. V shed 5 bases, J shed 5 bases, and the junction held 2 bases outside the gene matches.

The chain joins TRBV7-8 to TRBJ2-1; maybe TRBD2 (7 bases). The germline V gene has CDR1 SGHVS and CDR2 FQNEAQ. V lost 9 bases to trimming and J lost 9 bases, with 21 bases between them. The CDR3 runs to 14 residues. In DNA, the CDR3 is TGTGCCAGTTTCCGAGATCGGGGGGCGAGTGAGCAGTTCTTC. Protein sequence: CASFRDRGASEQFF.

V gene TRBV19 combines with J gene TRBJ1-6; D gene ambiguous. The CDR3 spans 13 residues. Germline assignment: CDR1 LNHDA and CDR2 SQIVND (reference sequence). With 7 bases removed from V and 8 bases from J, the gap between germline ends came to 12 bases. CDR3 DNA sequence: TGTGCCAGTACCATGACCCACGATTCACCCCTCCACTTT. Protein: CASTMTHDSPLHF.

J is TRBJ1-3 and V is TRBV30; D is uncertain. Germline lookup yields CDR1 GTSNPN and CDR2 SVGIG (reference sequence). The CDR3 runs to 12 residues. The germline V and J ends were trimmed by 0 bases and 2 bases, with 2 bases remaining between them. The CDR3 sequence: CAWSVAGNTIYF. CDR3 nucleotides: TGTGCCTGGAGTGTTGCTGGAAACACCATATATTTT.

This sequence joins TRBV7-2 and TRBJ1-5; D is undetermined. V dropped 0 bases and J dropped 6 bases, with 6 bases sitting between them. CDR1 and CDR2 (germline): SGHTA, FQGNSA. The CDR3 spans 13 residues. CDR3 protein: CASSLARGQPQHF. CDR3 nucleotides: TGTGCCAGCAGCTTAGCGCGAGGTCAGCCCCAGCATTTT.

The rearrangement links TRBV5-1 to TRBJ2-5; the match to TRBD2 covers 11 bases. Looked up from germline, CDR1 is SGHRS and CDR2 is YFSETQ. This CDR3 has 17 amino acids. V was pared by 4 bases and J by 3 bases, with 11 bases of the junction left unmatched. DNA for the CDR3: TGCGCCAGCAGCCCCCTAGCGGGGGGCCCTTCAAAAGAGACCCAGTACTTC. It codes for CASSPLAGGPSKETQYF. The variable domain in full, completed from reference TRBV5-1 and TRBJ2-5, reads KAGVTQTPRYLIKTRGQQVTLSCSPISGHRSVSWYQQTPGQGLQFLFEYFSETQRNKGNFPGRFSGRQFSNSRSEMNVSTLELGDSALYLCASSPLAGGPSKETQYFGPGTRLLVL.

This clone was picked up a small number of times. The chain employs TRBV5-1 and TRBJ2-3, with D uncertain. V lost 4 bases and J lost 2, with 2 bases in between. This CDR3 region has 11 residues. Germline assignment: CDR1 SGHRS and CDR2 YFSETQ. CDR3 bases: TGCGCCAGCAGCATCACAGATACGCAGTATTTT. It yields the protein CASSITDTQYF.

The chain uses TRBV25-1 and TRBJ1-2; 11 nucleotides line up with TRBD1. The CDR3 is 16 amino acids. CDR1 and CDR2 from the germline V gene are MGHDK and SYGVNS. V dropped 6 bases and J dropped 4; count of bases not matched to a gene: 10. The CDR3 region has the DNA TGTGCCAGCAGATCCCCCGGGACAGGGGGTGGCTATGGCTACACCTTC. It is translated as CASRSPGTGGGYGYTF.

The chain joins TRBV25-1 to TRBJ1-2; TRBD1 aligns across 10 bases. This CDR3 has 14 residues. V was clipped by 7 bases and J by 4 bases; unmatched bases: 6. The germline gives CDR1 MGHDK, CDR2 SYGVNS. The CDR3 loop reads CASTAGQGGYGYTF. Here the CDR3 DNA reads TGTGCCAGCACCGCCGGACAGGGGGGCTATGGCTACACCTTC.

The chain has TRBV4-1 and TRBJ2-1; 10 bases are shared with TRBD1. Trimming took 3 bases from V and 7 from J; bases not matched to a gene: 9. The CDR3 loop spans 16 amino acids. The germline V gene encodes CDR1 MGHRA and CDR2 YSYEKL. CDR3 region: CASSQAIGDRGNEQFF. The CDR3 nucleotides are TGCGCCAGCAGCCAGGCAATAGGGGACAGGGGAAATGAGCAGTTCTTC.

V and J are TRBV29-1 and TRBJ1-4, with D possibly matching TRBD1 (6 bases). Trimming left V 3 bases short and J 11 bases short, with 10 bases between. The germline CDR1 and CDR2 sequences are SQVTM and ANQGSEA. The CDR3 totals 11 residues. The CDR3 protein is CSVDWQGKLFF. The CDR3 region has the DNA TGCAGCGTTGATTGGCAGGGGAAACTGTTTTTT.

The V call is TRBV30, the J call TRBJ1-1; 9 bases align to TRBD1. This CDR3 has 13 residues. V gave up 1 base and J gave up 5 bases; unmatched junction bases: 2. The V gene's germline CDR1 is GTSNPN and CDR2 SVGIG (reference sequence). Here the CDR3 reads CAWSGQGGTEAFF. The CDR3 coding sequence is TGTGCCTGGAGTGGACAGGGGGGAACTGAAGCTTTCTTT.